A few counts support the clone carrying this T cell receptor (beta chain). Germline CDR1 and CDR2: LGHDT and YNNKEL (reference sequence). The length of the CDR3 is 17 residues. After removal of 6 bases from V and 4 bases from J, the junction contained 12 bases not matched to a gene. This specimen belongs to a study of blood T cell repertoires in COVID-19. The table came from immunoSEQ multiplex PCR; TCRdb's copy has only in-frame clones and leaves some out. The data show about 160,000 clones, around 81% seen once. This TCR was sampled from a middle-aged man who had recovered from COVID-19. J is TRBJ2-3 and V is TRBV3-1 (or the pseudogene TRBV3-2); 11 bases agree with TRBD1. Sequenced material: PBMCs or T cells enriched from blood (not recorded which). In DNA form, the CDR3 reads TGTGCCAGCAGTTTATCACTAGGACAGGGGGCATCAGATACGCAGTATTTT. Its translation: CASSLSLGQGASDTQYF.